The clone carrying this TCR beta chain was seen a handful of times. Its antigen is still unknown. Each CDR3 protein gets one entry after TCRdb re-called the 5' RACE reads with MiXCR. The repertoire includes hundreds of thousands of distinct CDR3 sequences, roughly an eighth of them detected once, and more than 13% sits in the top ten. The sample comes from a study of T cells after yellow fever vaccination. Study observations and caveats: Abundant clonotypes (contaminants from the bulk population) could be present in FACS-sorted repertoires. Most clones from primary vaccination resurfaced after the booster (approximately 97% CD4, over 75% CD8). Some clonotypes, a small share, were shared between CD4 and CD8 compartments.

Trimming stripped 4 bases from V and 6 bases from J, with 10 bases between. This CDR3 spans 11 amino acids. Germline V gene data show CDR1 as GTSNPN and CDR2 as SVGIG (reference sequence). The clonotype was recovered from a man aged 25 to 45 who received the YFV17D yellow fever vaccine. This chain uses TRBV30 with TRBJ2-7, with D perhaps TRBD1 (5 bases). This specimen was PBMCs, taken on the day of the yellow fever booster vaccination. In nucleotides, the CDR3 is TGTGCCTGGACGTGGGGCGGCGAGCAGTACTTC. This translates into CAWTWGGEQYF.